Below, 12 T cell receptor beta chains from the same sample are listed, as sequenced in a study of shared T cell receptors in the human thymus. The repertoire was sequenced with immunoSEQ multiplex PCR; TCRdb's copy has only in-frame clones and lacks some. The table has 500,000 to 850,000 clones, 87% seen once. The sample was also linked to a second study, of human thymus T cells.

Source material: thymocytes. The receptor set was obtained from a boy under two years old with a congenital heart defect.

The V gene is TRBV9, the J gene TRBJ2-1; TRBD2 agrees at 7 bases. Germline assignment: CDR1 SGDLS and CDR2 YYNGEE. This CDR3 is 16 amino acids long. The V segment lost 0 bases and the J segment 1 base; nucleotides outside the gene matches: 4. CDR3 DNA: TGTGCCAGCAGCGTAGAGGCGGGAGTGTCCTACAATGAGCAGTTCTTC. Protein product: CASSVEAGVSYNEQFF.

The sample holds a few counts of this clone. The gene calls are TRBV6-1 and TRBJ1-1; no reliable D call. The ends were cut back, 5 bases at V and 2 bases at J, with 9 bases in the middle. The CDR3 loop spans 13 amino acids. CDR1 and CDR2 (germline): MNHNS, SASEGT. The CDR3 DNA is TGTGCCAGCAGTCTCACAGTAAACACTGAAGCTTTCTTT. Its translation is CASSLTVNTEAFF.

The V call is TRBV4-2, the J call TRBJ2-3; perhaps TRBD2 as D (6 bases). The germline V gene has CDR1 LGHNA and CDR2 YNFKEQ. The CDR3 has 15 residues. V lost 1 base and J lost 1, with 9 bases in between. The CDR3 protein is CASSQAQRGTDTQYF. The CDR3 coding sequence is TGTGCCAGCAGCCAAGCCCAGCGGGGCACAGATACGCAGTATTTT.

The chain has TRBV19 and TRBJ2-5; 8 bases fit TRBD2. With V trimmed by 6 bases and J by 7 bases, 10 bases remained unmatched. Germline V gives CDR1 LNHDA, CDR2 SQIVND (reference sequence). CDR3 length: 14 residues. CDR3 in amino acids: CASSPGGTRVTQYF. DNA for the CDR3: TGTGCCAGTAGCCCCGGTGGGACTAGGGTGACCCAGTACTTC.

The chain is built from TRBV4-3 and TRBJ2-5, with 11 bases matching TRBD2. Unmatched junction bases numbered 13, after V lost 2 bases and J lost 2 bases. Per germline, CDR1 LGHNA and CDR2 YSLEER. This CDR3 has 19 residues. CDR3 DNA sequence: TGCGCCAGCAGCCAATTGATAGCGGGGGGGCCAAGGGAGCAAGAGACCCAGTACTTC. Translating gives CASSQLIAGGPREQETQYF.

The J gene is TRBJ2-7, the V gene TRBV19, with D tentatively TRBD2 (5 bases). The CDR3 is 16 residues long. The V end was cut by 5 bases, the J end by 6 bases, with 23 bases between. Germline-derived CDR1 and CDR2 are LNHDA and SQIVND (reference sequence). The CDR3 region is CASSHPRARWSGEQYF. The CDR3 region has the DNA TGTGCCAGTAGTCACCCTCGGGCCAGATGGAGCGGCGAGCAGTACTTC.

The chain links TRBV28 to TRBJ2-1; TRBD1 might be the D (5 bases). Germline V gives CDR1 MDHEN, CDR2 SYDVKM. The CDR3 contains 18 residues. V lost 1 base, J lost 2 bases, and 18 bases lay in between. CDR3 protein: CASSLFPLTGRTYNEQFF. The DNA for the CDR3 is TGTGCCAGCAGTTTATTCCCCCTTACAGGACGAACCTACAATGAGCAGTTCTTC.

This chain joins TRBV15 and TRBJ2-7; perhaps TRBD1 as D (6 bases). V was clipped by 0 bases and J by 2 bases, with 11 bases between them. The CDR3 runs 15 residues. The germline gives CDR1 LNHNV, CDR2 YYDKDF (reference sequence). The CDR3 DNA sequence: TGTGCCACCAGCAGAGATCCCCCAGGGGCCTACGAGCAGTACTTC. It is translated as CATSRDPPGAYEQYF.

The chain employs TRBV7-9 and TRBJ2-2; 8 nucleotides agree with TRBD2. V lost 3 bases to trimming and J lost 7 bases; unmatched junction nucleotides: 7. The germline gives CDR1 SEHNR, CDR2 FQNEAQ (reference sequence). CDR3 size: 15 residues. In DNA, the CDR3 is TGTGCCAGCAGCTTCGGGAGGGGAGACAACGGGGAGCTGTTTTTT. Its translation: CASSFGRGDNGELFF.

With regard to this clone: Other DNA sequences in the sample encode the same CDR3. This CDR3 is CASSGTSGTDTQYF. The CDR3 nucleotides are TGTGCCAGCAGTGGTACTAGCGGCACAGATACGCAGTATTTT. This chain uses TRBV6-4 with TRBJ2-3; the match to TRBD2 covers 7 bases. The CDR3 length is 14 residues. V shed 4 bases, J shed 1 base, and the junction held 2 bases outside the gene matches. Looked up from germline, CDR1 is MRHNA and CDR2 is SNTAGT.

The rearrangement uses TRBV9 and TRBJ2-7; TRBD1 agrees at 8 bases. Germline CDR1 SGDLS, CDR2 YYNGEE. The CDR3 is 14 residues long. The trim removed 6 bases at V and 5 bases at J, leaving 10 bases unmatched. DNA of the CDR3: TGTGCCAGCACCACAGGGGGAAGTCGGGACGAGCAGTACTTC. Its translation: CASTTGGSRDEQYF.

The V call is TRBV10-3, the J call TRBJ1-1, with 11 bases identical to TRBD1. The CDR3 is made up of 13 amino acids. V gave up 6 bases and J gave up 3 bases; unmatched junction bases: 0. Germline CDR1 ENHRY, CDR2 SYGVKD. Here the CDR3 DNA reads TGTGCCATCAGGGGACAGGGGGACACTGAAGCTTTCTTT. It specifies CAIRGQGDTEAFF.